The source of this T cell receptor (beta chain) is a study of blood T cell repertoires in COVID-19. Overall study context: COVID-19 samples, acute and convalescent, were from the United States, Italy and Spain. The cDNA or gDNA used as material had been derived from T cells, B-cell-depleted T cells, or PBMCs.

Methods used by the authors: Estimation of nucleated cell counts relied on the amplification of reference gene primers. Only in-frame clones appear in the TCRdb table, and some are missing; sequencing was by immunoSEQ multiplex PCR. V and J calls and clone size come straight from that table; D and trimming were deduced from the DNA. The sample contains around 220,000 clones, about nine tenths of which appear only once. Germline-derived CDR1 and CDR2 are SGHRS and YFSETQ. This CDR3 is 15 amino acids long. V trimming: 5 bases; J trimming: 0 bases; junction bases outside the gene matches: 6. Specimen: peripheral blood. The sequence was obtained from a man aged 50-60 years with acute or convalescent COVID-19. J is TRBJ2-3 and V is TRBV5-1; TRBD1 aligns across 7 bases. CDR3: CASSFTGASTDTQYF. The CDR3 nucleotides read TGCGCCAGCAGTTTTACAGGGGCTAGCACAGATACGCAGTATTTT. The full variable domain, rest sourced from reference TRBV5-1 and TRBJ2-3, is KAGVTQTPRYLIKTRGQQVTLSCSPISGHRSVSWYQQTPGQGLQFLFEYFSETQRNKGNFPGRFSGRQFSNSRSEMNVSTLELGDSALYLCASSFTGASTDTQYFGPGTRLTVL.